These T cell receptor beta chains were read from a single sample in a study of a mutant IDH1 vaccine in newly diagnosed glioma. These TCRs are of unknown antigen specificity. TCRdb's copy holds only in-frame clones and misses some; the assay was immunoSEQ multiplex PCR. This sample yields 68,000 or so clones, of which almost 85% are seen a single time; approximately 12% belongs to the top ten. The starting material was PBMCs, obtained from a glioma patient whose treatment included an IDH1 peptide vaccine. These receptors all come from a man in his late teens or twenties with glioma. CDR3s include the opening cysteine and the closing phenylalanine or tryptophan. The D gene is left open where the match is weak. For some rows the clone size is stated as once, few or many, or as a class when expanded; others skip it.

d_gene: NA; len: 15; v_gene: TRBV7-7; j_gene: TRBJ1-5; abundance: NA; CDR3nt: TGTGCTAGCAGCTTTAAGGCAGGGAACAATCAGCCCCAGCATTTT; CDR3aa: CASSFKAGNNQPQHF
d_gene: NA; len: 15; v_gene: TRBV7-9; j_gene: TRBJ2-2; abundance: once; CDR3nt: TGTGCCAGCAGCTTAAGAACCGCAGGCACCGGGGAGCTGTTTTTT; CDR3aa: CASSLRTAGTGELFF
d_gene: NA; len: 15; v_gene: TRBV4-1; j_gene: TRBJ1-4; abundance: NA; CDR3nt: TGCGCCAGCAGCCCCAGACAGGCTACTAATGAAAAACTGTTTTTT; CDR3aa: CASSPRQATNEKLFF
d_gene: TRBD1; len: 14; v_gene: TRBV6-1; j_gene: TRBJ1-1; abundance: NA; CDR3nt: TGTGCCAGCAGCAGGGCCGGGACAGCCACTGAAGCTTTCTTT; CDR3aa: CASSRAGTATEAFF
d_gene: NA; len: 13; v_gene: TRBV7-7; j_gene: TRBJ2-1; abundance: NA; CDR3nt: TGTGCTAGCAGCTTAGGTGGGGGCAATGAGCAGTTCTTC; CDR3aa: CASSLGGGNEQFF
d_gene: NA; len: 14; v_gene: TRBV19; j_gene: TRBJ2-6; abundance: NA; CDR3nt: TGTGCCAGTAGTATAGGGCCTGGGGCCAACGTCCTGACTTTC; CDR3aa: CASSIGPGANVLTF
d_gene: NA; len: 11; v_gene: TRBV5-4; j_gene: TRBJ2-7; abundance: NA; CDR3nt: TGTGCCAGCAGTTTCTCCTACGAGCAGTACTTC; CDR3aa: CASSFSYEQYF
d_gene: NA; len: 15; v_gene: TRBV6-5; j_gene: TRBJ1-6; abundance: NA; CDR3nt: TGTGCCAGCAGTTACTCGGCCAGTTATAATTCACCCCTCCACTTT; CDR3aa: CASSYSASYNSPLHF
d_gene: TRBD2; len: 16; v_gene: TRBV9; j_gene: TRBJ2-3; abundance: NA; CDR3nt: TGTGCCAGTTCCCCTGGGGCTAGCGGGATGGGAGATACGCAGTATTTT; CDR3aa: CASSPGASGMGDTQYF
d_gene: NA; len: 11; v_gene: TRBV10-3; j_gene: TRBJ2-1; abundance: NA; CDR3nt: TGTGCCATCAGTAGGAACAATGAGCAGTTCTTC; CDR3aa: CAISRNNEQFF
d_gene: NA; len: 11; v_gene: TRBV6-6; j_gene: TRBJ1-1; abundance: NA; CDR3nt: TGTGCCAGCAGTTACGCAGCTGAAGCTTTCTTT; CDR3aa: CASSYAAEAFF
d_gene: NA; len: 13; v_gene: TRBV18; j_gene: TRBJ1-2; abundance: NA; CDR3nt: TGTGCCAGCTCACCGGGGCAGGCCTTCGGCTACACCTTC; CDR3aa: CASSPGQAFGYTF
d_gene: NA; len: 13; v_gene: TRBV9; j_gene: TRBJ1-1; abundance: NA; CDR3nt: TGTGCCAGCCGCGCCGAGGGGAACACTGAAGCTTTCTTT; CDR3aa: CASRAEGNTEAFF
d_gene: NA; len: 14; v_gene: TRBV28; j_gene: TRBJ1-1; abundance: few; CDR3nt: TGTGCCAGCAGACCAGGACAGTTGAACACTGAAGCTTTCTTT; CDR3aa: CASRPGQLNTEAFF
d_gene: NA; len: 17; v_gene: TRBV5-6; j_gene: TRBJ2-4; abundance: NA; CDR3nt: TGTGCCAGCAGCTTTAGCCCGGAAGTTTATGTCAAAAACATTCAGTACTTC; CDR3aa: CASSFSPEVYVKNIQYF
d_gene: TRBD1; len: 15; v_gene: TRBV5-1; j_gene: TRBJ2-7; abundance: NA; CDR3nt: TGCGCCAGCAGCTGGGGACAGTTGACCTCCTACGAGCAGTACTTC; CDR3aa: CASSWGQLTSYEQYF
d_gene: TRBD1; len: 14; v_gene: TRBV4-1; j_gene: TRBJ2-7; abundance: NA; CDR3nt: TGCGCCAGCAGCCGGGGACAGGGGTTGGACGAGCAGTACTTC; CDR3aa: CASSRGQGLDEQYF
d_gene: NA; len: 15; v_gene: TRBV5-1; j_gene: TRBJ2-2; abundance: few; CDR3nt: TGCGCCAGCAGCTTACAGGACACCAACACCGGGGAGCTGTTTTTT; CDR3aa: CASSLQDTNTGELFF
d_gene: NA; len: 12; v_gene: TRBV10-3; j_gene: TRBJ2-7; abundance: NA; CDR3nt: TGTGCCTTAGCCACGAATCAGCACGAGCAGTACTTC; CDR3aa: CALATNQHEQYF
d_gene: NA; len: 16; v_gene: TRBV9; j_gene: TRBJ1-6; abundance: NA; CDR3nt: TGTGCCAGCAGCCATCCGAGAGGGGCGGATAATTCACCCCTCCACTTT; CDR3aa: CASSHPRGADNSPLHF
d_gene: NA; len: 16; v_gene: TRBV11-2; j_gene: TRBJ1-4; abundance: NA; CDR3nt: TGTGCCAGCAGCTTAGTTGAGGGAGTTGAGGGTGAAAAACTGTTTTTT; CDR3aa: CASSLVEGVEGEKLFF
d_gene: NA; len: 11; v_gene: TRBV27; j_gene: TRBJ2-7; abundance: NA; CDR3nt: TGTGCCAGCAGTACAAACTACGAGCAGTACTTC; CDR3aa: CASSTNYEQYF
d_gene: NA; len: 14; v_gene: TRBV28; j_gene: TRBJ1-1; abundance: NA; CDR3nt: TGTGCCAGCAGTTTCAGGGGTGGATGGACTGAAGCTTTCTTT; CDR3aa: CASSFRGGWTEAFF
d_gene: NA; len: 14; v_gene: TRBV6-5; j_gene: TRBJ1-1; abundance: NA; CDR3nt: TGTGCCAGCAGTTACTCCGCCAGGAACACTGAAGCTTTCTTT; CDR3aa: CASSYSARNTEAFF
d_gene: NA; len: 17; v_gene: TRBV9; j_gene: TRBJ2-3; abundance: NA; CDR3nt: TGTGCCAGCAGCGTAGTACTGGGAGGGGGCCTCTCCGGGACGCAGTATTTT; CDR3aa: CASSVVLGGGLSGTQYF
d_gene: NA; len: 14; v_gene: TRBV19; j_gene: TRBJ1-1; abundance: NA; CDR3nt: TGTGCCAGTAGTTTATCTGGGGCCCTCACTGAAGCTTTCTTT; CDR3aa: CASSLSGALTEAFF
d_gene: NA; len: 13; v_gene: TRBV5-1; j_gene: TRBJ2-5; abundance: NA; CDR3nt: TGCGCCAGCAGCCGATCGGGGGTGGAGACCCAGTACTTC; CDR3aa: CASSRSGVETQYF
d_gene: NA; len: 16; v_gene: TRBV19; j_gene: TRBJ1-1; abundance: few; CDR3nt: TGTGCCAGTAGTCTCCCCCCCACAGGTTTGAACACTGAAGCTTTCTTT; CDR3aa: CASSLPPTGLNTEAFF
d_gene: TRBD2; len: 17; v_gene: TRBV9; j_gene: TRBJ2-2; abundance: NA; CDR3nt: TGTGCCAGCAGCGCCAACTCGGGACTAGCGGGAGCCGGGGAGCTGTTTTTT; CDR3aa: CASSANSGLAGAGELFF
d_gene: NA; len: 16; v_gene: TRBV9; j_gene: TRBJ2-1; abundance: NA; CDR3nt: TGTGCCAGCAGCGTAGAGTGGGGGGTCGCCTACAATGAGCAGTTCTTC; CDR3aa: CASSVEWGVAYNEQFF
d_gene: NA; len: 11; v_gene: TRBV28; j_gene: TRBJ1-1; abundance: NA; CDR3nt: TGTGCCAGCAGTTTTTTAACTGCAGCTTTCTTT; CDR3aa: CASSFLTAAFF